The sequence of this T cell receptor (beta chain) was determined in a study of radiation and T cells in renal cell carcinoma. Germline V gene lookup returns CDR1 SGDLS and CDR2 YYNGEE. The CDR3 has 14 residues. V was shortened by 2 bases and J by 0 bases, with 9 bases between the two germline ends. Sequenced by immunoSEQ multiplex PCR; TCRdb stores in-frame clones only, minus some. The sample has about 160,000 clones; approximately 90% are singletons. Overall study results and limits: Without pretreatment biopsies, baseline tumor clonotype presence was undetermined.

About this clone: Its target is not known.

Time point specified: baseline pretreatment blood. The treatment denotes: 15 Gy SBRT to primary tumor, nephrectomy 4 weeks later. This renal cell carcinoma was of the clear cell type. The source of this sequence is a woman in her 70s with renal cell carcinoma. The input for sequencing was blood, taken from a patient whose treatment included radiotherapy and nephrectomy. The chain couples TRBV9 to TRBJ2-7; D not resolved. CDR3 in amino acids: CASSVLATSYEQYF. Here the CDR3 DNA reads TGTGCCAGCAGCGTGTTAGCAACCTCCTACGAGCAGTACTTC.